This T cell receptor (beta chain) was retrieved from a study of molecular identifiers for immune sequencing clone quantification. Background on the study: In replicates, the authors split RNA from roughly 20,000 or 100,000 naive CD8 cells five ways and sequenced four.

Study observations and caveats: Barcodes shared by identical TCR molecules could lead to underestimated sizes of highly expanded clones.

The authors built bulk TCR libraries by previously described methods with listed TCR primers. TCRdb re-derived calls from the PCR reads in MiXCR, one entry per CDR3 protein. The sample includes about 320,000 distinct CDR3 sequences, 24% of them seen just once. In its sample, this clonotype was seen a few times. The antigen is unknown. The source of this sequence is a human donor in good health. Some libraries in this study had Jurkat cell RNA spiked in. Sample: naive CD8+ T cells from blood, with Jurkat cell RNA spiked in. Sample subset: FACS-sorted CD8+CD4-CCR7+CD45RA+ naive T cells.

The CDR3 protein is CASSPRTSGPPGNEQFF. The CDR3 coding sequence is TGTGCCAGCAGCCCCCGAACTAGCGGGCCCCCAGGTAATGAGCAGTTCTTC. The chain couples TRBV7-9 to TRBJ2-1, with 9 bases identical to TRBD2. In germline, CDR1 is SEHNR, CDR2 FQNEAQ (reference sequence). The CDR3 has 17 residues. J was trimmed by 7 bases and V by 5 bases; bases with no gene match: 15.